Following are 5 T cell receptor beta chains from one sample sequenced in a study of blood T cell repertoires in COVID-19. Only in-frame clones appear in the TCRdb table, and some are missing; sequencing was by immunoSEQ multiplex PCR. This table holds fewer than 150,000 clones, roughly four fifths found once. Sequenced input: peripheral blood. These receptors all stem from a human donor in a cohort sampled during active COVID-19.

The CDR3 is CASSLGTGDPYNEQFF. The CDR3 DNA follows: TGTGCCAGCAGTTTAGGGACAGGGGACCCCTACAATGAGCAGTTCTTC. The chain carries TRBV27 and TRBJ2-1; 10 bases match TRBD1. With V trimmed by 2 bases and J by 2 bases, 3 bases remained unmatched. The length of the CDR3 is 16 residues. Germline V gene data show CDR1 as MNHEY and CDR2 as SMNVEV (reference sequence).

The rearrangement joins TRBV7-8 to TRBJ2-7; D is perhaps TRBD1 (7 bases). The CDR3 is made up of 16 amino acids. The ends were cut back, 5 bases at V and 2 bases at J, with 19 bases in the middle. Germline V lookup: CDR1 SGHVS, CDR2 FQNEAQ. The DNA for the CDR3 is TGTGCCAGCAGCCTCAGGGCGGGACAGATCCCCTACGAGCAGTACTTC. As protein: CASSLRAGQIPYEQYF.

The CDR3 reads CATSGLAGGIAKNIQYF. CDR3 sequence (DNA): TGTGCCACCTCTGGACTAGCGGGGGGGATAGCCAAAAACATTCAGTACTTC. The gene calls are TRBV15 and TRBJ2-4; 15 bases align to TRBD2. The V gene end was trimmed by 8 bases and the J gene end by 0 bases; junction bases not matched to a gene: 5. This CDR3 is 17 amino acids long. Germline values: CDR1 LNHNV, CDR2 YYDKDF (reference sequence).

Here the CDR3 DNA reads TGTGCCAGCAGTTTTTTAGGACTCGACAGGGGAAAAAACATTCAGTACTTC. Translated: CASSFLGLDRGKNIQYF. This chain joins TRBV28 and TRBJ2-4; 8 bases are a match to TRBD1. The J segment lost 4 bases and the V segment lost 3 bases, leaving 11 bases of the junction unmatched. Germline loops: CDR1 MDHEN, CDR2 SYDVKM. CDR3 length: 17 amino acids.

This clone was found a few times. The V and J genes are TRBV7-9 and TRBJ1-1; no clear D. Deletions cut 5 bases from V and 2 bases from J, with 15 bases between. Germline-derived CDR1 and CDR2 are SEHNR and FQNEAQ (reference sequence). The CDR3 spans 15 residues. The CDR3 region has the DNA TGTGCCAGCAGCCCCGGTCCGCATCTCAACACTGAAGCTTTCTTT. Its translation: CASSPGPHLNTEAFF.